The next 16 T cell receptor beta chains were all read from a single sample in a study of Graves' ophthalmopathy and Graves' hyperthyroidism. TCR beta CDR3 amplification used RNA transcripts. First-round RT-PCR relied on HTBI primers, and a second-round multiplex PCR came next. TCRdb re-called the multiplex PCR reads through MiXCR, storing one row per CDR3 protein. The table shows about 210,000 distinct CDR3 sequences, with around 30% occurring only once. The specimen was peripheral blood. Receptors originate from a man between 45 and 60 years old with Graves' ophthalmopathy.

The chain couples TRBV13 to TRBJ2-2; D unresolved. V lost 7 bases and J lost 0, with 12 bases in between. The CDR3 consists of 15 residues. Per germline, CDR1 PRHDT and CDR2 FYEKMQ (reference sequence). The chain's CDR3 is CASNLRRANTGELFF. The CDR3, as DNA: TGTGCCAGCAACCTGAGACGGGCGAACACCGGGGAGCTGTTTTTT.

This clonotype came up many times. This chain connects TRBV10-3 to TRBJ1-2; D remains ambiguous. The CDR3 is 13 residues long. Between the trimmed V and J ends, which lost 3 bases and 3 bases, there was a span of 8 bases. Germline assignment: CDR1 ENHRY and CDR2 SYGVKD. Written as DNA, the CDR3 is TGTGCCATCAGTGAAAACGGATACTATGGCTACACCTTC. Protein product: CAISENGYYGYTF.

This clonotype was counted once. The J gene is TRBJ1-1, the V gene TRBV20-1; TRBD1 matches 12 bases. Trimming took 6 bases from V and 0 from J; bases not matched to a gene: 14. The CDR3 totals 18 residues. Germline values: CDR1 DFQATT, CDR2 SNEGSKA (reference sequence). The CDR3, as DNA: TGCAGTGCCAGGGGACAGGGGGCGAAGGTAGACATGAACACTGAAGCTTTCTTT. Translating it yields CSARGQGAKVDMNTEAFF.

The chain recombines TRBV7-9 with TRBJ1-1; TRBD1 might be the D (5 bases). Germline V CDR1 and CDR2: SEHNR, FQNEAQ (reference sequence). The CDR3 covers 16 residues. Trimming stripped 5 bases from V and 1 base from J, with 17 bases between. The CDR3 spells CASSLRDSRRNTEAFF. CDR3 DNA: TGTGCCAGCAGCCTCCGGGACTCAAGGAGGAACACTGAAGCTTTCTTT. Variable domain in full (rest from reference TRBV7-9 and TRBJ1-1): DTGVSQNPRHKITKRGQNVTFRCDPISEHNRLYWYRQTLGQGPEFLTYFQNEAQLEKSRLLSDRFSAERPKGSFSTLEIQRTEQGDSAMYLCASSLRDSRRNTEAFFGQGTRLTVV.

This clonotype was seen many times. The V and J genes are TRBV7-2 and TRBJ1-6; D possibly corresponds to TRBD1 (5 bases). Looked up from germline, CDR1 is SGHTA and CDR2 is FQGNSA. The CDR3 totals 17 residues. The germline V and J ends were trimmed by 4 bases and 7 bases, with 20 bases remaining between them. DNA of the CDR3: TGTGCCAGCAGCTGGGACCTGGCTGAACTTCTCAATTCACCCCTCCACTTT. Translated: CASSWDLAELLNSPLHF.

This chain joins TRBV6-2 or TRBV6-3 and TRBJ1-2, with D uncertain. V gave up 4 bases and J gave up 0 bases, with 12 bases separating them. In germline, CDR1 is MNHEY, CDR2 SVGEGT. CDR3 length: 15 amino acids. CDR3 sequence reads: CASSSHPQTNYGYTF. The CDR3 bases are TGTGCCAGCAGTTCCCACCCACAGACTAACTATGGCTACACCTTC.

The chain joins TRBV12-3 or TRBV12-4 to TRBJ1-5, with D possibly matching TRBD1 (5 bases). V shed 4 bases and J shed 5 bases, with 12 bases lying between them. This CDR3 contains 14 residues. This CDR3 reads CASSSASGDQPQHF. CDR3 coding DNA: TGTGCCAGCAGTTCGGCTTCGGGGGATCAGCCCCAGCATTTT.

This clonotype was detected a few times. The chain is built from TRBV7-2 and TRBJ1-1; D is uncertain. Per germline, CDR1 SGHTA and CDR2 FQGNSA. The CDR3 extends over 12 amino acids. Trimming cost V 3 bases and J 5 bases, with 7 bases left between them. The CDR3 DNA follows: TGTGCCAGCAGCTTTCTGGGGACTGAAGCTTTCTTT. Translating it yields CASSFLGTEAFF.

This clonotype was observed at least ten times. The rearrangement joins TRBV24-1 to TRBJ2-2, with 7 bases identical to TRBD1. The ends lost 4 bases at V and 7 bases at J; junction bases unmatched: 8. From germline, CDR1 is KGHDR and CDR2 SFDVKD. CDR3 size: 15 residues. In DNA form, the CDR3 reads TGTGCCACCAGTGAGACCGGGACAGAAGTCGGGGAGCTGTTTTTT. Protein product: CATSETGTEVGELFF.

The table lists this clonotype with a few counts. The rearrangement joins TRBV7-8 to TRBJ2-5, with D possibly being TRBD2 (6 bases). V lost 6 bases, J lost 2 bases, and 10 bases lay in between. The germline gives CDR1 SGHVS, CDR2 FQNEAQ. The length of the CDR3 is 13 residues. The CDR3 loop reads CASRRDLQETQYF. CDR3 DNA: TGTGCCAGCAGGAGGGACTTACAAGAGACCCAGTACTTC.

Many counts were recorded for this clonotype. The chain couples TRBV28 to TRBJ1-2; a possible D gene is TRBD1 (5 bases). The CDR3 runs to 14 residues. Trimming took 5 bases from V and 8 from J, leaving 18 bases between them. Germline CDR1 reads MDHEN; CDR2 reads SYDVKM. Written as DNA, the CDR3 is TGTGCCAGCAGTCTCTACTTCGGGGCGGGCGGCTACACCTTC. Translating gives CASSLYFGAGGYTF.

This clonotype was observed at least ten times. CDR3 protein: CASRSDSNTGELFF. The CDR3, as DNA: TGTGCCAGCAGATCCGACAGTAACACCGGGGAGCTGTTTTTT. The chain uses TRBV28 and TRBJ2-2; the D gene is possibly TRBD1 (5 bases). The CDR3 contains 14 residues. The germline V gene has CDR1 MDHEN and CDR2 SYDVKM. Trimming pared 6 bases from V and 2 bases from J, leaving 10 bases between.

At least ten counts were recorded for this clonotype. The chain carries TRBV20-1 and TRBJ1-1, with D possibly TRBD1 on 6 matching bases. Between the trimmed V and J ends, which lost 4 bases and 0 bases, there was a span of 9 bases. CDR3 length: 13 amino acids. Germline CDR1 DFQATT, CDR2 SNEGSKA (reference sequence). The CDR3 nucleotides read TGCAGTGCTATCGACAGGCTGAACACTGAAGCTTTCTTT. Protein: CSAIDRLNTEAFF.

Of note for this clonotype: Mismatch with germline at one junction end may stem from a read error. The V gene is TRBV6-2 or TRBV6-3, the J gene TRBJ1-2; 11 positions agree with TRBD1. Germline V gene lookup returns CDR1 MNHEY and CDR2 SVGEGT. This CDR3 comprises 11 residues. The CDR3 nucleotides read TGTGCCAGCGGGGGACAGGGGGAAAACATCTTC. As protein: CASGGQGENIF.

In this sample, this clonotype turned up many times. V gene TRBV29-1 combines with J gene TRBJ2-7, with a possible D match to TRBD1 (7 bases). The CDR3 has 14 amino acids. Trimming took 3 bases from V and 2 from J, leaving 14 bases between them. Germline CDR1 is SQVTM and CDR2 is ANQGSEA. CDR3 nucleotides: TGCAGCGTTGAGCAACAGGGGACTCCCTACGAGCAGTACTTC. Protein: CSVEQQGTPYEQYF.

This clonotype came up many times. The V and J genes are TRBV7-9 and TRBJ2-7; no firm D call. Germline CDR1 is SEHNR and CDR2 is FQNEAQ (reference sequence). This CDR3 is built from 14 residues. Trimming took 5 bases from V and 0 from J, leaving 11 bases between them. CDR3 DNA: TGTGCCAGCAGCGCTTTGGTACACTCCTACGAGCAGTACTTC. Translated, it gives CASSALVHSYEQYF.